This TCR beta chain was recovered during a study of T cells in Graves' hyperthyroidism and ophthalmopathy. Overall study results and limits: Among thyroid clonotypes expanded above 0.001, most also appeared in blood.

Authors of the study amplified TCR beta CDR3 regions from RNA transcripts. In the first-round RT-PCR of the TCR CDR3, the HTBI primer set was used. TCRdb analysed the multiplex PCR reads with MiXCR anew, one entry per CDR3 protein. The table lists hundreds of thousands of distinct CDR3 sequences, 40% to 55% of them singletons, with 6.5% to 9% in the top ten. Only one count was recorded for this clonotype. Its antigen remains unidentified. A clone one base away is much larger, so this may be a read error. Because the CDR3 is missing its conserved closing phenylalanine or tryptophan, this is likely a read error. This clonotype originated in an adult man with Graves' disease, either hyperthyroidism or ophthalmopathy (not recorded which). Sequencing used peripheral blood or thyroid tissue (not recorded which).

The CDR3 DNA reads as TGCAGCGTCCCCGTAGGGGATGGCTACACCATC. Residues: CSVPVGDGYTI. The V call is TRBV29-1, the J call TRBJ1-2, with D perhaps matching TRBD1 (5 bases). The CDR3 is 11 amino acids. Germline loops: CDR1 SQVTM, CDR2 ANQGSEA. V lost 6 bases to trimming and J lost 6 bases, with 11 bases between them.